The clone carrying this T cell receptor beta chain has just one count. Its antigen remains unidentified. This sample is part of a study of cytomegalovirus exposure and HLA in healthy donors. In the PCR, 60 Vbeta and 13 Jbeta primers were used. Assay: immunoSEQ multiplex PCR; the TCRdb copy retains only in-frame clones and omits some. The table shows 150,000 to 200,000 clones, with more than 70% occurring only once. Whole-study results and caveats: In a later analysis, at a false discovery rate of 0.05, roughly 17,000 TCR beta sequences were associated with HLA alleles. A later analysis found that most CMV-associated TCR beta chains appeared HLA-restricted. Earlier analysis yielded a pattern in which most TCR beta V segments were productive about 90% or about 30% of the time.

The sample consisted of PBMCs. The sequence was collected from a girl under 18 in good health and CMV-seropositive.

The CDR3 nucleotides are TGTGCCAGCAGAGACGACAGGGGGTTCGCCGAGCAGTACTTC. Encoded protein: CASRDDRGFAEQYF. The chain carries TRBV6-1 and TRBJ2-7; 9 nucleotides agree with TRBD1. From germline, CDR1 is MNHNS and CDR2 SASEGT. The trim removed 6 bases at V and 6 bases at J, leaving 9 bases unmatched. The CDR3 consists of 14 residues.